The rows below give T cell receptor beta chains drawn from one sample of a study of identical twins. TCRdb used MiXCR to reprocess the 5' RACE reads, holding one entry per CDR3 protein. This sample has around 680,000 distinct CDR3 sequences, with 8.6% found just once. This sample also appeared in a second study, on yellow fever vaccine responses in identical twins.

The sample taken for sequencing was PBMCs. These receptors all stem from a woman aged 18-30 years in good health. The CDR3 runs from the conserved cysteine through the conserved F or W. A D gene is named only where the DNA matches it firmly. For some rows the clone size is stated as once, few or many, or as a class when expanded; others skip it.

length,size,J,D,V,DNA,CDR3
14,-,TRBJ1-5,-,TRBV30,TGTGCCTGGAGTGTACGGACCCCCGGTCAGCCCCAGCATTTT,CAWSVRTPGQPQHF
15,few,TRBJ2-1,-,TRBV7-2,TGTGCCAGCAGCTTAGTAAGTGCGGCGAACAATGAGCAGTTCTTC,CASSLVSAANNEQFF
17,few,TRBJ2-3,-,TRBV4-3,TGCGCCAGCAGCCGAGTTTGGGCAGGGGGGAACACAGATACGCAGTATTTT,CASSRVWAGGNTDTQYF
14,many,TRBJ2-2,-,TRBV4-2,TGTGCCAGCAGCCAAGTCGCTAGTATCGGGGAGCTGTTTTTT,CASSQVASIGELFF
16,-,TRBJ2-3,-,TRBV24-1,TGTGCCACCAGTGACCCCGGGACGGAGAGCACAGATACGCAGTATTTT,CATSDPGTESTDTQYF
13,many,TRBJ2-5,-,TRBV7-2,TGTGCCAGCAGCTTAGGTCGGCGGGAGACCCAGTACTTC,CASSLGRRETQYF
15,-,TRBJ2-5,-,TRBV25-1,TGTGCCAGCAGTGACCCAGCGGGTCTCGGCGAGACCCAGTACTTC,CASSDPAGLGETQYF
16,-,TRBJ2-5,TRBD2,TRBV7-9,TGTGCCAGCAGCTTTAGGCTAGCGGGGTACCAAGAGACCCAGTACTTC,CASSFRLAGYQETQYF
12,many,TRBJ2-5,-,TRBV28,TGTGCCAGCAAGAGTGGGGCAAAGACCCAGTACTTC,CASKSGAKTQYF
14,many,TRBJ2-7,-,TRBV12-3/TRBV12-4,TGTGCCAGTTCACTATGGGACCTTACCTACGAGCAGTACTTC,CASSLWDLTYEQYF
13,few,TRBJ2-7,-,TRBV20-1,TGCAGCCTCCTATCAGGGGGGGAGGGGGAGCAGTACTTC,CSLLSGGEGEQYF
22,few,TRBJ2-3,TRBD1,TRBV10-1,TGCGCCAGCAGTGACCTGACTCAGGGACAGGGATTCACGGGCGACGGCACAGATACGCAGTATTTT,CASSDLTQGQGFTGDGTDTQYF
15,-,TRBJ2-3,-,TRBV19,TGTGCCAGTAGTATGCTAGCGCAGATCACAGATACGCAGTATTTT,CASSMLAQITDTQYF
15,few,TRBJ2-2,-,TRBV6-2/TRBV6-3,TGTGCCAGCACGAGGGCAGGGAAAGTAACCGGGGAGCTGTTTTTT,CASTRAGKVTGELFF
15,-,TRBJ1-6,TRBD1,TRBV7-9,TGTGCCAGCAGCTGGGGGGACAGGGTGGTTTCACCCCTCCACTTT,CASSWGDRVVSPLHF
16,few,TRBJ1-2,-,TRBV7-2,TGTGCCAGCAGCCCCTTGGAGGGGGGGGCGCGCTATGGCTACACCTTC,CASSPLEGGARYGYTF
14,many,TRBJ2-1,TRBD1,TRBV14,TGTGCCAGCAGCCCCAGGGGCCGACAGGGTGACTTGTTCTTC,CASSPRGRQGDLFF
17,few,TRBJ2-3,-,TRBV24-1,TGTGCCACCAGTGATAGGGCGGGGGCCGGCTGGAAAGATACGCAGTATTTT,CATSDRAGAGWKDTQYF
16,few,TRBJ1-1,-,TRBV20-1,TGCAGTGCTAGTGGGTATCCAATGATAATGAACACTGAAGCTTTCTTT,CSASGYPMIMNTEAFF
14,-,TRBJ2-1,-,TRBV15,TGTGCCACCAGCCCCCGCTCCGGCGGCAATGAGCAGTTCTTC,CATSPRSGGNEQFF
13,many,TRBJ2-3,-,TRBV11-2,TGTGCCAGCAGCTCGCTGGGTAGAGATACGCAGTATTTT,CASSSLGRDTQYF
13,-,TRBJ1-1,-,TRBV3-1,TGTGCCAGCAGCCAACCTACGAACACTGAAGCTTTCTTT,CASSQPTNTEAFF
15,many,TRBJ2-5,TRBD2,TRBV28,TGTGCCAGCGGATACTCTTGGGGAGGGCAAGAGACCCAGTACTTC,CASGYSWGGQETQYF